This TCR beta chain was identified in a study of T cells of healthy individuals. MiXCR, run by TCRdb on the 5' RACE reads, gives a single entry per CDR3 protein. The table shows some 82,000 distinct CDR3 sequences, with approximately 4.8% occurring only once. V shed 7 bases and J shed 0 bases, with 10 bases lying between them. This CDR3 spans 14 amino acids. Germline-derived CDR1 and CDR2 are MDHEN and SYDVKM. This clonotype has just a few counts. This clonotype originated in a female donor in good health. J is TRBJ1-3 and V is TRBV28; D is ambiguous. The CDR3 sequence is CASKTLASGNTIYF. CDR3 DNA sequence: TGTGCCAGCAAGACTCTTGCCTCTGGAAACACCATATATTTT.